The 3 T cell receptor beta chains below all came from one sample that was sequenced in a study of cytomegalovirus exposure and HLA in healthy donors. The PCR made use of 60 Vbeta and 13 Jbeta primers. Profiling relied on immunoSEQ multiplex PCR, and the TCRdb table lists in-frame clones only, not all of them. The table includes 130,000 to 150,000 clones, roughly 66% detected once. The sample was PBMCs. These receptors were collected from a woman under 30 in good health and CMV-seronegative.

This chain uses TRBV4-1 with TRBJ1-6, with TRBD1 matching 7 bases. Trimming at V came to 0 bases and at J to 3 bases, leaving 17 bases not matched to a gene. Looked up from germline, CDR1 is MGHRA and CDR2 is YSYEKL. CDR3 length: 21 amino acids. The CDR3 reads CASSQDRTGKGIWGYNSPLHF. The CDR3 DNA reads TGCGCCAGCAGCCAAGACCGGACAGGAAAGGGGATATGGGGCTATAATTCACCCCTCCACTTT.

This clone was observed a few times. The V gene is TRBV5-4, the J gene TRBJ1-1; TRBD1 matches at 9 bases. This CDR3 is 15 amino acids long. Germline V lookup: CDR1 SGHNT, CDR2 YYREEE (reference sequence). V lost 3 bases to trimming and J lost 1 base; unmatched junction nucleotides: 4. This CDR3 reads CASSYGQGSNTEAFF. In nucleotides, the CDR3 is TGTGCCAGCAGCTACGGACAGGGGTCGAACACTGAAGCTTTCTTT.

In nucleotides, the CDR3 is TGTGCCAGCAGTGCCAACAGGGGAGGCTATGGCTACACCTTC. Protein product: CASSANRGGYGYTF. The chain couples TRBV27 to TRBJ1-2, with 7 bases lining up with TRBD1. Looked up from germline, CDR1 is MNHEY and CDR2 is SMNVEV (reference sequence). Losses at the gene ends were 5 bases for V and 4 bases for J; bases not matched to a gene: 7. The CDR3 runs 14 residues.